The 15 T cell receptor beta chains below all came from one sample that was sequenced in a study of spatial heterogeneity in lung cancer. TCRdb redid the calling of the 5' RACE reads with MiXCR, one entry per CDR3 protein. The sample lists some 5,100 distinct CDR3 sequences; around 28% were seen once. Time point in this sample: sample taken at primary tumor resection. Without sorting, whole RNA was sequenced from tumor, nontumor lung or frozen PBMC. This specimen consisted of PBMCs, obtained at surgery. The receptors stem from a male donor with early-stage non-small cell lung cancer.

By sample share, this clonotype is medium-sized (0.01 to 0.1%). This chain uses TRBV24-1 with TRBJ2-1; tentatively, D is TRBD1 or TRBD2 (5 bases each). The ends were cut back, 6 bases at V and 10 bases at J, with 21 bases in the middle. This CDR3 region has 15 residues. In germline, CDR1 is KGHDR, CDR2 SFDVKD. The CDR3 DNA sequence: TGTGCCACCAGTTCGGTTGGGACCCAGAAAGAAGAGCAGTTCTTC. Translation: CATSSVGTQKEEQFF.

Here the CDR3 DNA reads TGTGCCAGCAGTGATAGACTAGCGGACTACTACGAGCAGTACTTC. Translation: CASSDRLADYYEQYF. The chain has TRBV25-1 and TRBJ2-7; 9 nucleotides line up with TRBD2. Germline CDR1 is MGHDK and CDR2 is SYGVNS. The CDR3 is 15 residues long. With V trimmed by 3 bases and J by 3 bases, 6 bases remained unmatched.

The chain recombines TRBV3-1 with TRBJ1-5; D not resolved. The CDR3 runs to 13 residues. CDR1 is LGHDT and CDR2 is YNNKEL in the germline V gene (reference sequence). V lost 0 bases and J lost 7, with 7 bases in between. CDR3 DNA: TGTGCCAGCAGCCAAGATCTGGGGCAGCCCCAGCATTTT. It is translated as CASSQDLGQPQHF.

This clonotype is medium-sized (0.01 to 0.1%) in the sample. The V and J genes are TRBV7-9 and TRBJ2-3, with unresolved D. CDR1 and CDR2 (germline): SEHNR, FQNEAQ (reference sequence). V was shortened by 4 bases and J by 3 bases, with 2 bases between the two germline ends. The CDR3 loop spans 11 amino acids. The chain's CDR3 is CASSSTDTQYF. The CDR3 coding sequence is TGTGCCAGCAGCTCGACAGATACGCAGTATTTT.

The rearrangement joins TRBV12-3 or TRBV12-4 to TRBJ2-1; 10 bases match TRBD2. V was clipped by 6 bases and J by 7 bases; unmatched bases: 9. The CDR3 is 15 amino acids. The CDR3 bases are TGTGCCAGCAGCCCCCGAGCGGGAGGGCGAAATGAGCAGTTCTTC. Amino acid sequence: CASSPRAGGRNEQFF.

This clonotype is medium-sized in the sample. The chain uses TRBV30 and TRBJ2-7; D possibly corresponds to TRBD1 (7 bases). The germline gives CDR1 GTSNPN, CDR2 SVGIG (reference sequence). The CDR3 sequence is 13 residues long. V lost 7 bases, J lost 0 bases, and 13 bases lay in between. The CDR3 reads CASTRDSSYEQYF. In nucleotides, the CDR3 is TGTGCCTCCACGCGGGACAGCTCCTACGAGCAGTACTTC.

This clonotype is medium-sized in the sample. The chain carries TRBV3-1 and TRBJ1-3; 10 nucleotides agree with TRBD1. The CDR3 length is 18 residues. Trimming at V came to 3 bases and at J to 0 bases, leaving 8 bases not matched to a gene. Per the germline V gene, CDR1 is LGHDT and CDR2 is YNNKEL (reference sequence). CDR3 in amino acids: CASSQGRTGGISGNTIYF. The CDR3 region has the DNA TGTGCCAGCAGCCAGGGGAGGACAGGGGGAATCTCTGGAAACACCATATATTTT.

The chain links TRBV9 to TRBJ2-6; D is ambiguous. The germline V gene has CDR1 SGDLS and CDR2 YYNGEE. Trimming took off 0 bases at V and 7 bases at J, with 2 bases between the two ends. The length of the CDR3 is 12 residues. CDR3: CASSVDANVLTF. The CDR3, as DNA: TGTGCCAGCAGCGTAGACGCCAACGTCCTGACTTTC.

This clonotype showed up just a few times. This chain joins TRBV5-1 and TRBJ1-2; D unresolved. The CDR3 runs to 12 residues. Trimming stripped 2 bases from V and 8 bases from J, with 10 bases between. Germline-derived CDR1 and CDR2 are SGHRS and YFSETQ. CDR3 nucleotide sequence: TGCGCCAGCAGCTTTTCCAGCTCCGGCTACACCTTC. Its translation is CASSFSSSGYTF.

This sequence joins TRBV28 and TRBJ1-1; 10 bases are shared with TRBD1. Trimming took 6 bases from V and 3 from J; bases not matched to a gene: 4. The CDR3 runs to 14 residues. Germline values: CDR1 MDHEN, CDR2 SYDVKM. CDR3 loop: CASREGQGYTEAFF. CDR3 DNA sequence: TGTGCCAGCAGGGAGGGACAGGGGTACACTGAAGCTTTCTTT.

In its sample, this clonotype is medium-sized. The V gene is TRBV18, the J gene TRBJ2-4; D unresolved. CDR3 length: 15 amino acids. CDR1 and CDR2 (germline): KGHSH, LQKENI. V was shortened by 0 bases and J by 0 bases, with 6 bases between the two germline ends. CDR3: CASSPPSRAKNIQYF. DNA for the CDR3: TGTGCCAGCTCACCACCGAGTCGAGCCAAAAACATTCAGTACTTC.

Judged by abundance, this clonotype is medium-sized. The chain uses TRBV5-6 and TRBJ2-1; a weak D match, TRBD1 (6 bases). The CDR3 is made up of 14 amino acids. CDR1 is SGHDT and CDR2 is YYEEEE in the germline V gene. Trimming stripped 0 bases from V and 2 bases from J, with 6 bases between. CDR3 in DNA: TGTGCCAGCAGCTTGGGGACAGCCTACAATGAGCAGTTCTTC. This gives the protein CASSLGTAYNEQFF.

The rearrangement joins TRBV20-1 to TRBJ2-7, with D unresolved. Looked up from germline, CDR1 is DFQATT and CDR2 is SNEGSKA (reference sequence). The CDR3 is made up of 14 amino acids. V lost 0 bases and J 4 bases, leaving 13 bases between the germline ends. CDR3: CSARDQRVGYEQYF. DNA for the CDR3: TGCAGTGCTAGAGATCAAAGGGTCGGTTACGAGCAGTACTTC.

This clonotype is classed as medium-sized. The chain carries TRBV6-5 and TRBJ2-2; D tentatively fits TRBD1 or TRBD2 (5 bases each). In germline, CDR1 is MNHEY, CDR2 SVGAGI. This CDR3 has 16 residues. The V and J ends lost 0 bases and 5 bases respectively, with 13 bases between them. The CDR3, as DNA: TGTGCCAGCAGTTACTCCACCGGGACGAGGACCGGGGAGCTGTTTTTT. It encodes CASSYSTGTRTGELFF.

In its sample, this clonotype is medium-sized (0.01 to 0.1%). The rearrangement uses TRBV9 and TRBJ2-5, with D possibly TRBD1 on 5 matching bases. This CDR3 comprises 15 residues. V was cut by 0 bases and J by 1 base, with 10 bases left in between. Germline lookup yields CDR1 SGDLS and CDR2 YYNGEE. The CDR3 coding sequence is TGTGCCAGCAGCGTAGTGGGGCTAGGCCAAGAGACCCAGTACTTC. This encodes CASSVVGLGQETQYF.